The 10 T cell receptor beta chains in this list originate from one sample, sequenced in a study of monozygotic twins with inflammatory bowel disease. TCRdb reprocessed the 5' RACE reads and stores each CDR3 protein as one record, lacking DNA. In all, the sample yields some 150,000 distinct CDR3 sequences. Sequenced sample: blood. Receptor source: a human donor with ulcerative colitis or Crohn's disease, or a healthy co-twin of an affected twin (not recorded which).

The chain carries TRBV5-1 and TRBJ2-7; TCRdb's D call, TRBD1, is unchecked because there is no DNA. CDR1 SGHRS and CDR2 YFSETQ come from the germline V gene. The CDR3 covers 18 residues. CDR3 amino acids: CASSDIGAVVRASYEQYF.

This chain connects TRBV12-3 or TRBV12-4 to TRBJ1-2. The CDR3 length is 12 residues. The CDR3 region is CASSSRNYGYTF.

CDR3 residues: CASSQTSVTGELFF. V usage is TRBV27 and J usage is TRBJ2-2; without DNA, the TCRdb call of TRBD2 cannot be checked. This CDR3 is built from 14 residues. Germline CDR1 MNHEY, CDR2 SMNVEV (reference sequence).

This sequence joins TRBV7-2 and TRBJ2-2; the D call from TCRdb, TRBD1, cannot be confirmed without DNA. From germline, CDR1 is SGHTA and CDR2 FQGNSA. The CDR3 loop spans 16 amino acids. This CDR3 is CASSLGAGPNTGELFF.

The genes are TRBV20-1 and TRBJ1-5. The CDR3 spans 17 residues. Germline CDR1 reads DFQATT; CDR2 reads SNEGSKA (reference sequence). The CDR3: CSATSGSGLWSNQPQHF.

The chain links TRBV20-1 to TRBJ2-1. CDR3 length: 17 amino acids. From germline, CDR1 is DFQATT and CDR2 SNEGSKA (reference sequence). The CDR3: CSARLFSGPGSYNEQFF.

The chain links TRBV11-2 to TRBJ2-1. Germline CDR1 reads SGHAT; CDR2 reads FQNNGV. The CDR3 covers 17 residues. The CDR3 sequence: CASSQAGSSSPYNEQFF.

The chain links TRBV18 to TRBJ1-5. The CDR3 loop spans 13 amino acids. The germline V gene has CDR1 KGHSH and CDR2 LQKENI. CDR3 in amino acids: CASSSLINQPQHF.

The CDR3 sequence: CASSYPPATNEKLFF. J is TRBJ1-4 and V is TRBV6-5. The CDR3 sequence is 15 residues long. Per germline, CDR1 MNHEY and CDR2 SVGAGI.

The chain links TRBV24-1 to TRBJ2-1. The CDR3 extends over 13 amino acids. Germline CDR1 is KGHDR and CDR2 is SFDVKD. CDR3 amino acids: CATSDLSYNEQFF.